The 24 T cell receptor beta chains reported below all come from one sample, sequenced in a study of shared clonotypes between healthy human individuals. Data came from immunoSEQ multiplex PCR; TCRdb stores just in-frame clones and leaves some out. The profile covers millions of clones, with 90% to 95% appearing a single time and 0.1% to 0.15% taken by the ten largest. Material for sequencing was naive CD4+ T cells sorted from blood. The sample's subset: CD45RA+ positively selected. The receptors come from a man younger than 35 in good health.

The genes are TRBV19 and TRBJ2-1; D ambiguous. The V and J ends lost 2 bases and 7 bases respectively, with 12 bases between them. Per the germline V gene, CDR1 is LNHDA and CDR2 is SQIVND (reference sequence). There are 14 residues in the CDR3. The CDR3 DNA follows: TGTGCCAGTAGTATAAGGCTAGTTATAAATGAGCAGTTCTTC. It encodes CASSIRLVINEQFF. Complete variable domain (other parts from reference TRBV19 and TRBJ2-1): DGGITQSPKYLFRKEGQNVTLSCEQNLNHDAMYWYRQDPGQGLRLIYYSQIVNDFQKGDIAEGYSVSREKKESFPLTVTSAQKNPTAFYLCASSIRLVINEQFFGPGTRLTVL.

This clone appeared once. This chain uses TRBV4-1 with TRBJ1-5, with 8 bases identical to TRBD1. Germline CDR1 MGHRA, CDR2 YSYEKL. The CDR3 runs 15 residues. With 1 base clipped from V and 7 bases from J, the junction kept 6 bases outside the gene matches. For the CDR3, the DNA is TGCGCCAGCAGCCAAGCGGACAGGGTAAACCAGCCCCAGCATTTT. Translating gives CASSQADRVNQPQHF.

The V gene is TRBV6-9, the J gene TRBJ2-5, with a possible D match to TRBD2 (6 bases). This CDR3 comprises 11 residues. Per the germline V gene, CDR1 is MNHGY and CDR2 is SVAAGI. Trimming removed 11 bases at V and 2 bases at J, with 9 bases between. CDR3 region: CAQGGQETQYF. The CDR3 DNA reads as TGTGCCCAAGGAGGGCAAGAGACCCAGTACTTC.

V is TRBV19 and J is TRBJ2-2; the D is unclear. This CDR3 comprises 13 residues. In germline, CDR1 is LNHDA, CDR2 SQIVND (reference sequence). V lost 6 bases and J 7 bases, leaving 12 bases between the germline ends. This chain's CDR3 is CASSPTGGGELFF. The CDR3 bases are TGTGCCAGTAGCCCCACGGGTGGCGGGGAGCTGTTTTTT.

This chain connects TRBV5-1 to TRBJ2-7, with a weak D call TRBD2 (5 bases). The germline V gene has CDR1 SGHRS and CDR2 YFSETQ. CDR3 length: 11 amino acids. V was shortened by 6 bases and J by 5 bases, with 9 bases between the two germline ends. The CDR3 protein is CASTAGNEQYF. For the CDR3, the DNA is TGCGCCAGCACCGCCGGGAACGAGCAGTACTTC.

This chain joins TRBV7-2 and TRBJ1-2, with D uncertain. CDR1 and CDR2 (germline): SGHTA, FQGNSA. V dropped 2 bases and J dropped 7 bases, with 5 bases sitting between them. This CDR3 is 11 amino acids long. CDR3 protein: CASSLYSGYTF. For the CDR3, the DNA is TGTGCCAGCAGCTTATACTCTGGCTACACCTTC.

This chain uses TRBV5-1 with TRBJ1-1; D is perhaps TRBD1 (6 bases). The CDR3 covers 15 residues. Germline assignment: CDR1 SGHRS and CDR2 YFSETQ. The V end was cut by 7 bases, the J end by 5 bases, with 21 bases between. The CDR3 here is CASAEITGKGTEAFF. CDR3 nucleotides: TGCGCCAGCGCTGAAATAACAGGGAAGGGGACTGAAGCTTTCTTT.

The chain employs TRBV11-2 and TRBJ1-1, with a possible D match to TRBD1 (5 bases). Trimming shortened V by 4 bases and J by 0 bases, and 12 bases separated the two germline ends. This CDR3 comprises 15 residues. Germline assignment: CDR1 SGHAT and CDR2 FQNNGV. The CDR3 DNA reads TGTGCCAGCAGCTCCTTAAAGGACATGAACACTGAAGCTTTCTTT. Amino acids: CASSSLKDMNTEAFF.

The chain carries TRBV2 and TRBJ2-3, with D unclear. Germline CDR1 reads SNHLY; CDR2 reads FYNNEI. CDR3 length equals 15 residues. V was pared by 4 bases and J by 2 bases, with 13 bases between. The CDR3 DNA sequence: TGTGCCAGCAGTGCCTTTGATGTAGTCACAGATACGCAGTATTTT. Encoded protein: CASSAFDVVTDTQYF.

This clone was seen once. The J gene is TRBJ1-5, the V gene TRBV19, with a weak D call TRBD1 (5 bases). Trimming left V 0 bases short and J 1 base short, with 13 bases between. Germline values: CDR1 LNHDA, CDR2 SQIVND (reference sequence). CDR3 size: 17 residues. The chain's CDR3 is CASSIDGRVTSNQPQHF. For the CDR3, the DNA is TGTGCCAGTAGTATAGATGGCAGGGTGACGAGCAATCAGCCCCAGCATTTT.

This rearrangement joins TRBV7-2 to TRBJ2-7; 7 bases agree with TRBD2. CDR1 is SGHTA and CDR2 is FQGNSA in the germline V gene. This CDR3 spans 13 amino acids. With 6 bases clipped from V and 0 bases from J, the junction kept 2 bases outside the gene matches. The CDR3 DNA reads as TGTGCCAGCAGTTGGGACTACTCCTACGAGCAGTACTTC. This codes for CASSWDYSYEQYF. Together with reference TRBV7-2 and TRBJ2-7, the CDR3 gives the full variable domain: GAGVSQSPSNKVTEKGKDVELRCDPISGHTALYWYRQSLGQGLEFLIYFQGNSAPDKSGLPSDRFSAERTGGSVSTLTIQRTQQEDSAVYLCASSWDYSYEQYFGPGTRLTVT.

The chain carries TRBV9 and TRBJ1-3; TRBD1 aligns across 7 bases. The CDR3 loop spans 12 amino acids. From germline, CDR1 is SGDLS and CDR2 YYNGEE. Trimming took 3 bases from V and 9 from J; bases not matched to a gene: 3. The CDR3 nucleotides are TGTGCCAGCAGCGAACAGGGGACCACCATATATTTT. Translated, it gives CASSEQGTTIYF.

J is TRBJ1-6 and V is TRBV19; D unclear. The CDR3 has 15 residues. V was cut by 7 bases and J by 6 bases, with 16 bases left in between. The V gene's germline CDR1 is LNHDA and CDR2 SQIVND (reference sequence). CDR3 coding DNA: TGTGCCAGTACCCTTCAAAGAGTTCCTAATTCACCCCTCCACTTT. It yields the protein CASTLQRVPNSPLHF.

The chain has TRBV18 and TRBJ1-1; D gene unclear. Germline CDR1 and CDR2: KGHSH and LQKENI. This CDR3 is 15 amino acids long. V gave up 5 bases and J gave up 0 bases, with 13 bases separating them. The CDR3 here is CASSAYQDMNTEAFF. As DNA, the CDR3 is TGTGCCAGCTCAGCATACCAAGATATGAACACTGAAGCTTTCTTT. The variable domain in full, completed from reference TRBV18 and TRBJ1-1, reads NAGVMQNPRHLVRRRGQEARLRCSPMKGHSHVYWYRQLPEEGLKFMVYLQKENIIDESGMPKERFSAEFPKEGPSILRIQQVVRGDSAAYFCASSAYQDMNTEAFFGQGTRLTVV.

The J gene is TRBJ2-2, the V gene TRBV6-1, with D tentatively TRBD2 (6 bases). The CDR3 spans 17 residues. The germline V gene has CDR1 MNHNS and CDR2 SASEGT. V dropped 0 bases and J dropped 1 base, with 12 bases sitting between them. The CDR3 protein is CASSEAGGARNTGELFF. As DNA, the CDR3 is TGTGCCAGCAGTGAAGCGGGGGGAGCGAGGAACACCGGGGAGCTGTTTTTT.

The J gene is TRBJ1-3, the V gene TRBV5-1, with D hard to call. V lost 3 bases and J 2 bases, leaving 9 bases between the germline ends. The CDR3 is 14 residues long. The germline gives CDR1 SGHRS, CDR2 YFSETQ. The CDR3 bases are TGCGCCAGCAGCTCGGGGTCCCCTGGAAACACCATATATTTT. This gives the protein CASSSGSPGNTIYF.

The J gene is TRBJ1-5, the V gene TRBV6-1; the D is unclear. V was cut by 4 bases and J by 3 bases, with 7 bases left in between. CDR3 length equals 13 residues. Germline V gene data show CDR1 as MNHNS and CDR2 as SASEGT. CDR3 sequence reads: CASSGPPNQPQHF. CDR3 nucleotide sequence: TGTGCCAGCAGTGGGCCACCCAATCAGCCCCAGCATTTT.

This chain uses TRBV11-3 with TRBJ2-7; perhaps TRBD1 as D (5 bases). The ends were cut back, 3 bases at V and 7 bases at J, with 10 bases in the middle. CDR1 is SGHNT and CDR2 is YENEEA in the germline V gene. The CDR3 sequence is 12 residues long. CDR3 sequence: CASSLNSGEQYF. In DNA form, the CDR3 reads TGTGCCAGCAGCTTGAACTCAGGGGAGCAGTACTTC.

This clone was seen a few times. This CDR3 is also generated by other DNA sequences in the sample. The CDR3 DNA follows: TGTGCCAGCAGCCTCTCCTACGAGCAGTACTTC. It encodes CASSLSYEQYF. J is TRBJ2-7 and V is TRBV7-2; no clear D. Germline V gene sequence: CDR1 SGHTA, CDR2 FQGNSA. With 5 bases removed from V and 0 bases from J, the gap between germline ends came to 2 bases. There are 11 residues in the CDR3.

The rearrangement joins TRBV30 to TRBJ2-6, with 14 bases identical to TRBD2. V lost 3 bases to trimming and J lost 4 bases; unmatched junction nucleotides: 14. The CDR3 is 20 amino acids. CDR1 is GTSNPN and CDR2 is SVGIG in the germline V gene (reference sequence). The CDR3 DNA reads TGTGCCTGGAGGCGGACTAGCGGGGGGATATCCGGGTCCGGGGCCAACGTCCTGACTTTC. Amino acids: CAWRRTSGGISGSGANVLTF.

The chain is built from TRBV6-5 and TRBJ1-4; no clear D gene. CDR1 is MNHEY and CDR2 is SVGAGI in the germline V gene. CDR3 size: 16 residues. Trimming shortened V by 2 bases and J by 4 bases, and 14 bases separated the two germline ends. In DNA form, the CDR3 reads TGTGCCAGCAGTTACCACCGAATAACAAATAATGAAAAACTGTTTTTT. Amino acid sequence: CASSYHRITNNEKLFF.

V is TRBV19 and J is TRBJ1-1; 8 nucleotides line up with TRBD1. V lost 3 bases, J lost 4 bases, and 10 bases stayed unmatched. This CDR3 has 16 residues. CDR1 is LNHDA and CDR2 is SQIVND in the germline V gene (reference sequence). Here the CDR3 reads CASSIGAGGAGTEAFF. The CDR3 DNA sequence: TGTGCCAGTAGTATTGGGGCAGGGGGCGCCGGCACTGAAGCTTTCTTT.

Concerning this clone itself: Other nucleotide sequences from this sample produce the same CDR3. The rearrangement joins TRBV2 to TRBJ1-5; 8 bases fit TRBD1. This CDR3 comprises 15 residues. CDR1 and CDR2 from the germline V gene are SNHLY and FYNNEI. Trimming cost V 4 bases and J 2 bases; bases outside gene matches: 4. CDR3 sequence reads: CASSGDRGGNQPQHF. DNA for the CDR3: TGTGCCAGCAGTGGAGACAGGGGTGGCAATCAGCCCCAGCATTTT.

The chain carries TRBV9 and TRBJ1-1, with no clear D. The CDR3 is made up of 16 amino acids. Germline V CDR1 and CDR2: SGDLS, YYNGEE. Trimming left V 0 bases short and J 4 bases short, with 16 bases between. CDR3 in DNA: TGTGCCAGCAGCGTAGTATCTGACCTTTGGGGCACTGAAGCTTTCTTT. Amino acids: CASSVVSDLWGTEAFF.